A single sample is the source of the 11 T cell receptor beta chains below, sequenced in a study of T cell repertoires in cytomegalovirus infection. Each CDR3 protein is one row after TCRdb ran MiXCR on the reads. Among some 440,000 distinct CDR3 sequences listed, about a third were seen once. Sequencing used PBMCs. The receptor source for this set is a human donor in good health (CMV status not recorded). Some clones in this sample may be carry-over from other donors' samples.

This clonotype has just a few counts. V gene TRBV7-2 combines with J gene TRBJ2-3, with 10 nucleotides matching TRBD2. This CDR3 has 18 amino acids. CDR1 and CDR2 from the germline V gene are SGHTA and FQGNSA. The ends lost 2 bases at V and 2 bases at J; junction bases unmatched: 10. In DNA form, the CDR3 reads TGTGCCAGCAGCTTAAATAGCGGGGGGAGTGTCCCCACAGATACGCAGTATTTT. Amino acids: CASSLNSGGSVPTDTQYF.

Comments on this clonotype: A junction end diverges from the germline sequence, so it may reflect a read error. This rearrangement joins TRBV7-8 to TRBJ1-2, with TRBD1 as a possible D gene (5 bases). Germline CDR1 reads SGHVS; CDR2 reads FQNEAQ. The CDR3 contains 14 residues. The CDR3 DNA sequence: TGTGCCAGCAGCTCCCAGGGCGGCATCTATGTCTACCCCTTC. Its translation: CASSSQGGIYVYPF.

V usage is TRBV7-9 and J usage is TRBJ2-7, with a weak D call TRBD2 (5 bases). CDR3 length: 15 residues. From germline, CDR1 is SEHNR and CDR2 FQNEAQ (reference sequence). Trimming shortened V by 1 base and J by 6 bases, and 16 bases separated the two germline ends. The CDR3 DNA sequence: TGTGCCAGCAGCTTAGTTAGAGGGAAGGTCGGCGAGCAGTACTTC. Translating it yields CASSLVRGKVGEQYF. The full variable domain, its missing parts supplied by reference TRBV7-9 and TRBJ2-7, is DTGVSQNPRHKITKRGQNVTFRCDPISEHNRLYWYRQTLGQGPEFLTYFQNEAQLEKSRLLSDRFSAERPKGSFSTLEIQRTEQGDSAMYLCASSLVRGKVGEQYFGPGTRLTVT.

The chain couples TRBV5-1 to TRBJ2-7; D may match TRBD1 or TRBD2 (6 bases each). The germline gives CDR1 SGHRS, CDR2 YFSETQ. The CDR3 is made up of 15 amino acids. Trimming stripped 2 bases from V and 2 bases from J, with 14 bases between. The CDR3 loop reads CASSFGGLGTYEQYF. The CDR3 DNA sequence: TGCGCCAGCAGCTTCGGGGGCCTAGGGACCTACGAGCAGTACTTC.

Comments on this clonotype: A much larger clonotype is one base distant, so this may be a read error. The CDR3 is CASSSLSTGGGSPLHF. The CDR3 DNA follows: TGTGCCAGCAGCTCCCTCAGTACAGGGGGAGGTTCACCCCTCCACTTT. The V and J genes are TRBV12-3 or TRBV12-4 and TRBJ1-6, with TRBD1 matching 8 bases. This CDR3 is built from 16 residues. Trimming cost V 6 bases and J 9 bases; bases outside gene matches: 13.

This clonotype was recorded a few times. The chain combines TRBV28 with TRBJ1-6; possibly TRBD1 for D (6 bases). Deletions cut 2 bases from V and 8 bases from J, with 10 bases between. The germline CDR1 and CDR2 sequences are MDHEN and SYDVKM. The CDR3 runs to 14 residues. DNA for the CDR3: TGTGCCAGCAGTTTAGGCAGGGGAGATTCACCCCTCCACTTT. Its protein product is CASSLGRGDSPLHF.

A word on this clonotype: Germline and junction disagree at one end, which may indicate a read error. V usage is TRBV4-2 and J usage is TRBJ1-2; a weak D match, TRBD1 (5 bases). CDR1 and CDR2 (germline): LGHNA, YNFKEQ. The CDR3 has 14 residues. CDR3 nucleotides: TGTGCCAGCAGCCAAGAGGTAGGGGACTATGGCTACAACTTC. Translating gives CASSQEVGDYGYNF.

Ten or more counts support this clonotype. The rearrangement links TRBV11-2 to TRBJ1-6; D is ambiguous. The CDR3 has 13 residues. V dropped 0 bases and J dropped 13 bases, with 10 bases sitting between them. CDR1 and CDR2 (germline): SGHAT, FQNNGV. CDR3 sequence (DNA): TGTGCCAGCAGCTTAGATCGAGGTTTGCCCCTCCACTTT. Translated: CASSLDRGLPLHF.

This clonotype was seen a handful of times. The chain joins TRBV6-6 to TRBJ2-7; D call uncertain. V dropped 8 bases and J dropped 1 base, with 15 bases sitting between them. The CDR3 loop spans 14 amino acids. Looked up from germline, CDR1 is MNHNY and CDR2 is SVGAGI (reference sequence). The CDR3 loop is CASGKAGQSYEQYF. CDR3 in DNA: TGTGCCAGCGGAAAAGCAGGCCAATCCTACGAGCAGTACTTC.

The sample holds a few counts of this clonotype. The gene calls are TRBV15 and TRBJ1-2; 7 bases align to TRBD1. The CDR3 spans 12 residues. CDR1 is LNHNV, CDR2 YYDKDF, per germline (reference sequence). V shed 5 bases and J 9 bases; nucleotides not matched to a gene: 6. The CDR3 nucleotides are TGTGCCACCAGCTGGGGGGACAGACGCTACACCTTC. Protein sequence: CATSWGDRRYTF.

The chain couples TRBV12-3 or TRBV12-4 to TRBJ1-5, with TRBD1 matching 7 bases. CDR3 length: 18 amino acids. The J segment lost 0 bases and the V segment lost 5 bases, leaving 13 bases of the junction unmatched. The CDR3 protein is CASSPWDRTGSSNQPQHF. CDR3 DNA: TGTGCCAGCAGTCCCTGGGACAGAACCGGCAGTAGCAATCAGCCCCAGCATTTT.